The 25 T cell receptor beta chains below come from one sample, sequenced in a study of cytomegalovirus exposure and HLA in healthy donors. The PCR ran on 60 Vbeta and 13 Jbeta primers. Here immunoSEQ multiplex PCR was the method, and the copy in TCRdb shows in-frame clones only, minus some. The sample has some 130,000 clones, 65% to 80% seen once; the top ten hold about 2.9%. The specimen was PBMCs. The source is a man aged 35-49 years in good health and CMV-seronegative.

The genes are TRBV10-3 and TRBJ2-7; perhaps TRBD1 as D (5 bases). In germline, CDR1 is ENHRY, CDR2 SYGVKD. CDR3 length: 13 amino acids. V lost 9 bases and J lost 2, with 14 bases in between. In DNA form, the CDR3 reads TGTGCCATTAGGGGCGACATAACCTACGAGCAGTACTTC. Translated: CAIRGDITYEQYF.

The rearrangement joins TRBV7-2 to TRBJ2-5; tentative D call: TRBD2 (7 bases). The CDR3 consists of 17 residues. Germline V gene lookup returns CDR1 SGHTA and CDR2 FQGNSA. The V gene lost 1 base and the J gene lost 4 bases, with 19 bases spanning the gap. CDR3 sequence (DNA): TGTGCCAGCAGCTTAGGCTGGGGGGGGGCCTCAAGAGAGACCCAGTACTTC. Protein: CASSLGWGGASRETQYF. The complete variable domain, with remaining parts taken from reference TRBV7-2 and TRBJ2-5, reads GAGVSQSPSNKVTEKGKDVELRCDPISGHTALYWYRQSLGQGLEFLIYFQGNSAPDKSGLPSDRFSAERTGGSVSTLTIQRTQQEDSAVYLCASSLGWGGASRETQYFGPGTRLLVL.

V and J are TRBV30 and TRBJ2-6; the D gene is possibly TRBD1 (6 bases). The CDR3 sequence is 14 residues long. Looked up from germline, CDR1 is GTSNPN and CDR2 is SVGIG (reference sequence). V was shortened by 2 bases and J by 2 bases, with 7 bases between the two germline ends. CDR3 nucleotide sequence: TGTGCCTGGAGTTACAGGGCTGGGGCCAACGTCCTGACTTTC. Its translation is CAWSYRAGANVLTF.

V and J are TRBV7-2 and TRBJ2-7; D is ambiguous. Germline V gene lookup returns CDR1 SGHTA and CDR2 FQGNSA. Trimming took off 0 bases at V and 1 base at J, with 4 bases between the two ends. This CDR3 is built from 13 residues. The CDR3 protein is CASSLAQSYEQYF. In DNA form, the CDR3 reads TGTGCCAGCAGCTTAGCCCAATCCTACGAGCAGTACTTC.

The V gene is TRBV29-1, the J gene TRBJ2-1, with TRBD2 matching over 14 bases. V was pared by 6 bases and J by 2 bases, with 6 bases of the junction left unmatched. The length of the CDR3 is 16 residues. In germline, CDR1 is SQVTM, CDR2 ANQGSEA. CDR3 sequence (DNA): TGCAGCGTGGGACTAGCGGGAGTGGGAGCCTACAATGAGCAGTTCTTC. Its protein product is CSVGLAGVGAYNEQFF.

The chain has TRBV19 and TRBJ1-2; D is undetermined. Germline values: CDR1 LNHDA, CDR2 SQIVND (reference sequence). Trimming left V 6 bases short and J 7 bases short, with 15 bases between. The CDR3 has 13 residues. CDR3 region: CASRSGPRFGYTF. As DNA, the CDR3 is TGTGCCAGTAGGAGCGGGCCTCGCTTTGGCTACACCTTC.

This clone has a handful of counts. This rearrangement joins TRBV6-1 to TRBJ1-3; D is perhaps TRBD1 (6 bases). CDR1 is MNHNS and CDR2 is SASEGT in the germline V gene. CDR3 size: 15 residues. Deletions cut 7 bases from V and 2 bases from J, with 15 bases between. The CDR3 loop reads CASTHPSGAGNTIYF. The CDR3 DNA follows: TGTGCCAGCACCCATCCGTCAGGGGCTGGAAACACCATATATTTT.

V usage is TRBV28 and J usage is TRBJ2-5, with 7 bases that match TRBD1. The CDR3 totals 15 residues. Germline V gene lookup returns CDR1 MDHEN and CDR2 SYDVKM. Trimming removed 4 bases from V and 5 bases from J; junction bases left unmatched: 10. The chain's CDR3 is CASSSPTGQGETQYF. In DNA, the CDR3 is TGTGCCAGCAGTTCCCCGACAGGGCAGGGGGAGACCCAGTACTTC.

The table lists this clone with a count of one. The rearrangement links TRBV10-3 to TRBJ2-1; D gene uncertain. The germline V gene has CDR1 ENHRY and CDR2 SYGVKD. This CDR3 region has 11 residues. V lost 11 bases, J lost 6 bases, and 11 bases lay in between. CDR3 residues: CASLGPNEQFF. CDR3 bases: TGTGCCTCGCTCGGTCCCAATGAGCAGTTCTTC.

The chain uses TRBV27 and TRBJ2-1; 13 bases are a match to TRBD2. CDR3 length: 14 residues. In germline, CDR1 is MNHEY, CDR2 SMNVEV (reference sequence). V gave up 6 bases and J gave up 5 bases; unmatched junction bases: 1. This CDR3 is CASRGTSGNNEQFF. The CDR3 region has the DNA TGTGCCAGCAGGGGGACTAGCGGGAACAATGAGCAGTTCTTC.

Concerning this clone: A junction boundary mismatches the germline segment, possibly from a read error. The genes are TRBV7-8 and TRBJ2-7; D is perhaps TRBD2 (5 bases). Looked up from germline, CDR1 is SGHVS and CDR2 is FQNEAQ. The CDR3 runs 11 residues. The CDR3 nucleotides are TGTGCCACCAGCCGGGGCTACGAGCAGTACTTC. The encoded protein is CATSRGYEQYF.

The chain recombines TRBV5-5 with TRBJ1-3; 8 nucleotides align to TRBD1. CDR3 length: 13 amino acids. V was clipped by 5 bases and J by 2 bases; unmatched bases: 0. Looked up from germline, CDR1 is SGHKS and CDR2 is YYEKEE (reference sequence). The CDR3: CASRTGAGNTIYF. The CDR3 region has the DNA TGTGCCAGCAGGACAGGGGCTGGAAACACCATATATTTT.

This chain connects TRBV5-1 to TRBJ2-3; D uncertain. Per germline, CDR1 SGHRS and CDR2 YFSETQ. Trimming took 3 bases from V and 5 from J, leaving 4 bases between them. CDR3 length: 11 residues. CDR3 protein: CASSSGDTQYF. CDR3 nucleotide sequence: TGCGCCAGCAGCTCAGGAGATACGCAGTATTTT.

The V call is TRBV27, the J call TRBJ2-5; TRBD2 matches at 12 bases. The CDR3 has 16 residues. V was clipped by 7 bases and J by 7 bases; unmatched bases: 13. Germline V CDR1 and CDR2: MNHEY, SMNVEV (reference sequence). This chain's CDR3 is CASTPLRTSGAPTQYF. CDR3 nucleotide sequence: TGTGCCAGCACCCCGCTTCGGACTAGCGGGGCCCCGACCCAGTACTTC.

The chain joins TRBV28 to TRBJ2-7; no firm D call. Germline V gives CDR1 MDHEN, CDR2 SYDVKM. The CDR3 runs 13 residues. Trimming removed 1 base from V and 2 bases from J, with 6 bases in between. The CDR3 is CASSLYTAYEQYF. As DNA, the CDR3 is TGTGCCAGCAGTTTATACACCGCCTACGAGCAGTACTTC.

In this sample, this clone turned up a few times. The chain recombines TRBV27 with TRBJ1-1; 12 bases match TRBD1. The CDR3 contains 15 residues. Per germline, CDR1 MNHEY and CDR2 SMNVEV (reference sequence). V gave up 5 bases and J gave up 5 bases; unmatched junction bases: 6. The CDR3 DNA sequence: TGTGCCAGCAGTACAGGGACAGGGGGCGGGACTGAAGCTTTCTTT. This translates into CASSTGTGGGTEAFF.

This clone has a single count. V and J are TRBV4-2 and TRBJ2-1; D is possibly TRBD1 (5 bases). CDR3 size: 15 residues. V lost 1 base to trimming and J lost 4 bases, with 11 bases between them. The germline V gene has CDR1 LGHNA and CDR2 YNFKEQ. The CDR3 reads CASSQVQENYNEQFF. The CDR3 nucleotides read TGTGCCAGCAGCCAAGTACAGGAAAATTACAATGAGCAGTTCTTC.

The gene calls are TRBV29-1 and TRBJ1-1; possibly TRBD1 for D (6 bases). The CDR3 is 11 amino acids. The germline V gene encodes CDR1 SQVTM and CDR2 ANQGSEA. V dropped 8 bases and J dropped 3 bases, with 10 bases sitting between them. The CDR3 reads CSTPGDTEAFF. In nucleotides, the CDR3 is TGCAGCACACCAGGGGACACTGAAGCTTTCTTT. Supplemented by reference TRBV29-1 and TRBJ1-1, the full variable domain reads SAVISQKPSRDICQRGTSLTIQCQVDSQVTMMFWYRQQPGQSLTLIATANQGSEATYESGFVIDKFPISRPNLTFSTLTVSNMSPEDSSIYLCSTPGDTEAFFGQGTRLTVV.

The chain recombines TRBV7-9 with TRBJ1-4; D unclear. CDR1 is SEHNR, CDR2 FQNEAQ, per germline (reference sequence). V was clipped by 0 bases and J by 7 bases, with 12 bases between them. This CDR3 is 15 amino acids long. CDR3 sequence reads: CASSLALTSSEKLFF. The DNA for the CDR3 is TGTGCCAGCAGCTTAGCGCTAACGAGTAGTGAAAAACTGTTTTTT.

The rearrangement links TRBV7-9 to TRBJ1-1, with D perhaps matching TRBD1 (5 bases). V lost 6 bases, J lost 5 bases, and 25 bases lay in between. The germline V gene has CDR1 SEHNR and CDR2 FQNEAQ (reference sequence). This CDR3 spans 17 amino acids. The CDR3 region is CASSNLIGGTTRTEAFF. In nucleotides, the CDR3 is TGTGCCAGCAGTAACCTTATTGGCGGGACGACAAGAACTGAAGCTTTCTTT.

This chain uses TRBV28 with TRBJ1-1; possibly TRBD1 for D (5 bases). The V gene's germline CDR1 is MDHEN and CDR2 SYDVKM. V lost 2 bases and J 4 bases, leaving 14 bases between the germline ends. This CDR3 is built from 15 residues. The CDR3 DNA is TGTGCCAGCAGTTTAGGGAGTGGGGGGAGCACTGAAGCTTTCTTT. Encoded protein: CASSLGSGGSTEAFF.

The chain is built from TRBV10-3 and TRBJ2-7, with D possibly being TRBD1 (5 bases). CDR1 and CDR2 (germline): ENHRY, SYGVKD. CDR3 length: 14 residues. Trimming took off 6 bases at V and 5 bases at J, with 17 bases between the two ends. The CDR3 reads CAIRVPGRGHEQYF. The CDR3 DNA reads TGTGCCATCAGGGTCCCTGGTAGGGGCCACGAGCAGTACTTC.

The rearrangement joins TRBV27 to TRBJ2-1; unclear D gene. The germline CDR1 and CDR2 sequences are MNHEY and SMNVEV (reference sequence). The CDR3 loop spans 11 amino acids. The ends were cut back, 3 bases at V and 9 bases at J, with 6 bases in the middle. The CDR3: CASSLTVEQFF. DNA of the CDR3: TGTGCCAGCAGTTTGACTGTTGAGCAGTTCTTC.

The sample holds a few counts of this clone. The J gene is TRBJ1-1, the V gene TRBV6-5, with 9 bases aligning to TRBD1. Germline trimming cut 7 bases from V and 1 base from J; bases unmatched to any gene: 4. The V gene's germline CDR1 is MNHEY and CDR2 SVGAGI. This CDR3 is built from 14 residues. The CDR3 coding sequence is TGTGCCAGCACTACAGGGGGCTGGAACACTGAAGCTTTCTTT. The encoded protein is CASTTGGWNTEAFF.

The genes are TRBV5-4 and TRBJ2-7, with TRBD2 matching over 9 bases. The CDR3 totals 13 residues. Germline trimming cut 4 bases from V and 5 bases from J; bases unmatched to any gene: 4. CDR1 SGHNT and CDR2 YYREEE come from the germline V gene (reference sequence). The chain's CDR3 is CASSLWTSDEQYF. CDR3 bases: TGTGCCAGCAGCCTCTGGACTAGCGACGAGCAGTACTTC.